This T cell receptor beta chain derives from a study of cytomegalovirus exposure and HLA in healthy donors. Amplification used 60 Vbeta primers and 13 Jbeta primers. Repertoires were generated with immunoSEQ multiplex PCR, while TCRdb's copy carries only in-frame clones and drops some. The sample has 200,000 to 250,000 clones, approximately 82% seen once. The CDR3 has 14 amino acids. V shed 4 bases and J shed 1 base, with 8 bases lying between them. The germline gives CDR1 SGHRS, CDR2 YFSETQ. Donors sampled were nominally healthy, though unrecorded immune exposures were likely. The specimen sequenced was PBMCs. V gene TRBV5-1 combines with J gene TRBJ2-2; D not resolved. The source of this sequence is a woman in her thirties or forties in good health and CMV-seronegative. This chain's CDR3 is CASSTTVNTGELFF. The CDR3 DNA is TGCGCCAGCAGCACCACGGTGAACACCGGGGAGCTGTTTTTT.